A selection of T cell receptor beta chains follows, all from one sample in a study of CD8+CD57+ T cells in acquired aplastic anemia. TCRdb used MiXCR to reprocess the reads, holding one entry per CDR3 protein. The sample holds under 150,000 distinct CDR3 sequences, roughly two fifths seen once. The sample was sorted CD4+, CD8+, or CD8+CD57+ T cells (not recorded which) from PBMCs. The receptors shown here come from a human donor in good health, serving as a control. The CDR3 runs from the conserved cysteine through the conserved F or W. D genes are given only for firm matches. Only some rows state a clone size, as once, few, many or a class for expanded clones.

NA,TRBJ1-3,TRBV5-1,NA,CASSLLGTSGNTIYF,TGCGCCAGCAGCTTGCTCGGGACCTCTGGAAACACCATATATTTT
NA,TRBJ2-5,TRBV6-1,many,CASSFAQRAGETQYF,TGTGCCAGCAGTTTCGCACAACGGGCGGGAGAGACCCAGTACTTC
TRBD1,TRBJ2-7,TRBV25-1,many,CASRKTGGFYEQYF,TGTGCCAGCAGGAAAACAGGGGGCTTCTACGAGCAGTACTTC
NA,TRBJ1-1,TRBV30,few,CAWSVETNTEAFF,TGTGCCTGGAGTGTCGAGACAAACACTGAAGCTTTCTTT
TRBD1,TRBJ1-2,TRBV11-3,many,CASSKSGTGTYGYTF,TGTGCCAGCAGCAAATCCGGGACAGGGACCTATGGCTACACCTTC
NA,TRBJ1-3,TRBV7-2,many,CASSFWGEGDTIYF,TGTGCCAGCAGCTTCTGGGGGGAAGGAGACACCATATATTTT
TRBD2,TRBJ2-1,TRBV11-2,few,CASSHSGRSDEQFF,TGTGCCAGCAGCCACAGCGGGAGGAGCGATGAGCAGTTCTTC
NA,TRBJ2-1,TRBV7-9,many,CASSFRLHSYNEQFF,TGTGCCAGCAGCTTCCGACTCCATTCCTACAATGAGCAGTTCTTC
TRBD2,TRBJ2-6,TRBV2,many,CASSVDSGVGADVLTF,TGTGCCAGCAGTGTGGATAGCGGGGTTGGGGCCGACGTCCTGACTTTC
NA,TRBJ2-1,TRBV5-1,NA,CASSLNLGGDSYNEQFF,TGCGCCAGCAGCTTGAATTTGGGCGGGGACTCCTACAATGAGCAGTTCTTC
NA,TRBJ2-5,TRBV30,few,CAWNTDLGGTQYF,TGTGCCTGGAATACCGACCTGGGTGGGACCCAGTACTTC
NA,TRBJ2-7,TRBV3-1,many,CASSLLEGYEQYF,TGTGCCAGCAGCCTTCTAGAAGGCTACGAGCAGTACTTC
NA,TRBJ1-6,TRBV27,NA,CASSPNTGTGHNSPLHF,TGTGCCAGCAGCCCAAATACCGGGACGGGGCATAATTCACCCCTCCACTTT
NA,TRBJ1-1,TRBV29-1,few,CSVVPGHSNTEAFF,TGCAGCGTCGTTCCGGGACACTCAAACACTGAAGCTTTCTTT
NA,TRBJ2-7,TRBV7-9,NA,CASSQDFSYEQYF,TGCGCCAGCAGCCAAGATTTCTCCTACGAGCAGTACTTC
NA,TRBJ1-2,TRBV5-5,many,CASSLRQGRANYGYTF,TGTGCCAGCAGCTTGAGGCAGGGGAGGGCTAACTATGGCTACACCTTC
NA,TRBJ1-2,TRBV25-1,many,CASSEGVGAGYGYTF,TGTGCCAGCAGTGAAGGAGTGGGGGCAGGCTATGGCTACACCTTC
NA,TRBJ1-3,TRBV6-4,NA,CASSDRGNSGNTIYF,TGTGCCAGCAGTGACCGGGGCAACTCTGGAAACACCATATATTTT
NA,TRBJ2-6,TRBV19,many,CASRSTAGANVLTF,TGTGCCAGTAGATCGACGGCTGGGGCCAACGTCCTGACTTTC
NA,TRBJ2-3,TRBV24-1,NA,CATSDFGRYTQYF,TGTGCCACCAGTGATTTCGGGAGATACACGCAGTATTTT
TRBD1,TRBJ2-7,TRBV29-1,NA,CSVEGQGLREQYF,TGCAGCGTCGAGGGACAGGGACTTCGCGAGCAGTACTTC
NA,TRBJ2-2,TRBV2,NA,CASSETGSPGELFF,TGTGCCAGCAGTGAAACCGGGTCCCCCGGGGAGCTGTTTTTT
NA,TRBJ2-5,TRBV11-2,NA,CASTGGTQETQYF,TGTGCCAGCACCGGGGGCACCCAAGAGACCCAGTACTTC
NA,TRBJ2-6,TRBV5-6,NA,CASSLRQSGYNVLTF,TGTGCCAGCAGCTTGCGCCAGTCCGGATACAACGTCCTGACTTTC
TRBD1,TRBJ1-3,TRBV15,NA,CATSSVEGASGNTIYF,TGTGCCACCAGCAGCGTAGAGGGGGCCTCTGGAAACACCATATATTTT
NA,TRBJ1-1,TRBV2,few,CASSVGPWVTEAFF,TGTGCCAGCAGTGTGGGTCCATGGGTCACTGAAGCTTTCTTT
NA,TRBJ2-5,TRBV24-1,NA,CATSTSWGQETQYF,TGTGCCACCAGCACCTCCTGGGGACAAGAGACCCAGTACTTC
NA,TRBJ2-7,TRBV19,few,CASKGQGRNEQYF,TGTGCCAGTAAGGGGCAGGGGAGGAACGAGCAGTACTTC
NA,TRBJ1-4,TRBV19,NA,CASNRGTHEKLFF,TGTGCCAGTAACCGCGGGACTCATGAAAAACTGTTTTTT
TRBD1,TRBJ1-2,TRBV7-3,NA,CASSLGTTGGYGYTF,TGTGCCAGCAGCTTGGGAACAACAGGGGGCTATGGCTACACCTTC
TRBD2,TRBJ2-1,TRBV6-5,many,CASSYGLAGEEQFF,TGTGCCAGCAGTTACGGACTAGCGGGGGAGGAGCAGTTCTTC
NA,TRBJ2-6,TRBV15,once,CATRPYSGANVLTF,TGTGCCACCCGTCCCTACTCTGGGGCCAACGTCCTGACTTTC
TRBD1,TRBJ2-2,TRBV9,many,CASSVAGDRVVTGELFF,TGTGCCAGCAGCGTAGCGGGGGACAGGGTAGTCACCGGGGAGCTGTTTTTT
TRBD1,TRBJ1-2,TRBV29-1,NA,CSVVGQGAKGYTF,TGCAGCGTTGTGGGACAGGGGGCGAAGGGCTACACCTTC
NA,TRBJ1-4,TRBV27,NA,CASSLRGGVREKLFF,TGTGCCAGCAGCCTCCGGGGAGGGGTGCGGGAAAAACTGTTTTTT
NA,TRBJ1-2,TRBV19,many,CASSTPIERGYTF,TGTGCCAGTAGTACGCCCATCGAGAGGGGCTACACCTTC
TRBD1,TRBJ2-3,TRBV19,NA,CASSHRTGPDTQYF,TGTGCCAGCAGCCACCGGACAGGGCCAGATACGCAGTATTTT
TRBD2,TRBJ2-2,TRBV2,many,CAGKGLASVGELFF,TGTGCCGGTAAAGGACTAGCTTCCGTGGGGGAGCTGTTTTTT
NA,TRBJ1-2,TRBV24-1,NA,CATSDFSSGYTF,TGTGCCACCAGTGATTTTAGCAGTGGCTACACCTTC
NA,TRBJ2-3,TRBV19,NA,CASNIGGQSTDTQYF,TGTGCCAGTAACATAGGGGGACAAAGCACAGATACGCAGTATTTT
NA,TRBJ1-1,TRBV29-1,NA,CSATSFDAEAFF,TGCAGCGCTACGTCCTTCGACGCTGAAGCTTTCTTT
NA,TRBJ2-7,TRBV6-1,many,CASSRQETYEQYF,TGTGCCAGCAGTAGACAGGAGACCTACGAGCAGTACTTC
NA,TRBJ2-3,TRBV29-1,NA,CSLEFGGAHTQYF,TGCAGTCTCGAATTTGGGGGGGCACATACGCAGTATTTT
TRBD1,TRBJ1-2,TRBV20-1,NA,CSATRTGGSGYTF,TGCAGTGCCACCCGGACAGGGGGCAGTGGCTACACCTTC